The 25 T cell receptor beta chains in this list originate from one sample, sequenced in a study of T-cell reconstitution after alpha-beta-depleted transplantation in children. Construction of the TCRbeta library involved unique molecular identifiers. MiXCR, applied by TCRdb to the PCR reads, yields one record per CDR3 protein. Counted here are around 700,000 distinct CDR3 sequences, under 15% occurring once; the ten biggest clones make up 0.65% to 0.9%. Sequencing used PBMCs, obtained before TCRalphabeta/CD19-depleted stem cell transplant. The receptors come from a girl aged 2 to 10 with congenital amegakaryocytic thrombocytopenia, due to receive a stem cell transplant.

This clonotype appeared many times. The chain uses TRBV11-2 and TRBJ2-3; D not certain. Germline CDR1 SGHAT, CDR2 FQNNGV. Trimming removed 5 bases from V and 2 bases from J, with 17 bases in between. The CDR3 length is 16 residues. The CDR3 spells CASSQIRVIPTDTQYF. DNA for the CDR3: TGTGCCAGCAGCCAGATCAGAGTTATCCCCACAGATACGCAGTATTTT.

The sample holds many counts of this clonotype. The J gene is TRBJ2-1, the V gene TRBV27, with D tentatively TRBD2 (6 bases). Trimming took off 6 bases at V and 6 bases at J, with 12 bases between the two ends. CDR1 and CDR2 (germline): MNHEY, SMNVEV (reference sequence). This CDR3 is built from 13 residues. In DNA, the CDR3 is TGTGCCAGCAGGCTCCTTAGCGGCAATGAGCAGTTCTTC. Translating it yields CASRLLSGNEQFF.

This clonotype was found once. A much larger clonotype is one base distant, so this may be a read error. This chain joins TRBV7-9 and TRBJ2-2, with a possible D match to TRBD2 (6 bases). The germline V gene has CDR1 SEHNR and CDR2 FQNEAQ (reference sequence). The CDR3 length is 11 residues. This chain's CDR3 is CATANTGGLFF. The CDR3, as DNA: TGTGCCACTGCGAACACCGGGGGGCTGTTTTTT.

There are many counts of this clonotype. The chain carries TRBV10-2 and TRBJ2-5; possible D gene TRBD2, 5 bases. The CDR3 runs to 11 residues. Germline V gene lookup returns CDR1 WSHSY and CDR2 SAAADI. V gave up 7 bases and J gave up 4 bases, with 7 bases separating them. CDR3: CASMEVETQYF. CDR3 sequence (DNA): TGCGCCAGCATGGAGGTAGAGACCCAGTACTTC.

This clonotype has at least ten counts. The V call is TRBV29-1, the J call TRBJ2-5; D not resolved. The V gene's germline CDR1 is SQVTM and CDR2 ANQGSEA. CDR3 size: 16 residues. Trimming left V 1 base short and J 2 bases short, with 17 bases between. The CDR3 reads CSVEGRRGRLQETQYF. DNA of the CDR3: TGCAGCGTTGAAGGGCGGCGTGGCAGGTTACAAGAGACCCAGTACTTC.

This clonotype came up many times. The CDR3 sequence: CASSKGQGIDGYTF. The CDR3, as DNA: TGCGCCAGCAGCAAGGGACAGGGAATTGATGGCTACACCTTC. The chain has TRBV5-1 and TRBJ1-2, with 9 bases identical to TRBD1. Unmatched junction bases numbered 7, after V lost 4 bases and J lost 6 bases. The CDR3 has 14 residues. Germline assignment: CDR1 SGHRS and CDR2 YFSETQ.

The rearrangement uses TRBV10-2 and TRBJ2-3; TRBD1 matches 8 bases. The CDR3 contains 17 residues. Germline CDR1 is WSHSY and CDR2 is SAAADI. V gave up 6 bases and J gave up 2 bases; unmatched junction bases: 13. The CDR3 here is CASRRQGQPPHTDTQYF. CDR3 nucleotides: TGCGCCAGCAGGCGACAGGGGCAGCCCCCGCACACAGATACGCAGTATTTT.

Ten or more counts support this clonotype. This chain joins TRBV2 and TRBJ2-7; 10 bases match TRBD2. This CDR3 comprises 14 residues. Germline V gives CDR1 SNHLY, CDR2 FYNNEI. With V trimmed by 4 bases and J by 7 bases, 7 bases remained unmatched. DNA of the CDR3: TGTGCCAGCAGTGGGGCTAGCGGGAGATATGAGCAGTACTTC. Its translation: CASSGASGRYEQYF.

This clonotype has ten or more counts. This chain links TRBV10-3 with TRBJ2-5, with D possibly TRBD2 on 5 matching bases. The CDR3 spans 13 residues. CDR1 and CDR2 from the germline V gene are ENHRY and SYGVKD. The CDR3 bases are TGTGGGACGAGCGGAAACAGTCAAGAGACCCAGTACTTC. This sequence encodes CGTSGNSQETQYF.

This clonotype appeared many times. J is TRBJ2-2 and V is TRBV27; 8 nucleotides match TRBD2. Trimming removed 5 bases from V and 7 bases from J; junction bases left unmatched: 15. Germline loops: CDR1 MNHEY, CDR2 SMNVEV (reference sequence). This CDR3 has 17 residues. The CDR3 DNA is TGTGCCAGCAGTCTAAAAGATACCGGGACTAGTAACGGGGAGCTGTTTTTT. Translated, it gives CASSLKDTGTSNGELFF.

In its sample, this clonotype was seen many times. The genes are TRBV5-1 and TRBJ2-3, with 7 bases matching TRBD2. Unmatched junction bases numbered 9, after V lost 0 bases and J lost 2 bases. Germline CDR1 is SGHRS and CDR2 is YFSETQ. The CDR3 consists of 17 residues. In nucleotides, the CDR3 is TGCGCCAGCAGCTTGGAGGGGTCGGGAGGCCTCACAGATACGCAGTATTTT. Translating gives CASSLEGSGGLTDTQYF.

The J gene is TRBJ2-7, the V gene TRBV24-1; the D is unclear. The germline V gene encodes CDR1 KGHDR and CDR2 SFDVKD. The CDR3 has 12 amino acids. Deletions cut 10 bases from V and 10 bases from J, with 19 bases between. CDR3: CATSPGELFQYF. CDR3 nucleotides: TGTGCCACTTCGCCGGGCGAACTTTTTCAGTACTTC.

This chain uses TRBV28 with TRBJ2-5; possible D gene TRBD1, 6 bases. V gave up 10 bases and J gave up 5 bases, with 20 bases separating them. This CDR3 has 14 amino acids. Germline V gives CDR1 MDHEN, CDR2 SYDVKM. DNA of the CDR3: TGTGCCACCCTTCCCGGGACAACAAGGGAGACCCAGTACTTC. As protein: CATLPGTTRETQYF.

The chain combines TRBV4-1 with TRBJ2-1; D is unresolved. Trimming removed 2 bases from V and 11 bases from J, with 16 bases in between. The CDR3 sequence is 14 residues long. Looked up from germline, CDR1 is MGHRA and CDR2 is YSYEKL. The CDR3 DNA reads TGCGCCAGCAGCCAATATTACAGCCAACGGAAGCAGTTCTTC. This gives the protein CASSQYYSQRKQFF.

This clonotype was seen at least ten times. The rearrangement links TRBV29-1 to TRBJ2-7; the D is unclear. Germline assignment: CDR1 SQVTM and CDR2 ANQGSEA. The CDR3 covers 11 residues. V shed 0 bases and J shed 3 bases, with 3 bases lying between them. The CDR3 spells CSVEDFYEQYF. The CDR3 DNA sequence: TGCAGCGTTGAAGACTTCTACGAGCAGTACTTC.

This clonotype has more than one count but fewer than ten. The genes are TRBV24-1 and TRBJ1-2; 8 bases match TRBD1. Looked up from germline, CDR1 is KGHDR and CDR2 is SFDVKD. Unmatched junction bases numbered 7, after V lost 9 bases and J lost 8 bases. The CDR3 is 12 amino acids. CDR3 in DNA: TGTGCCACCGGGACAGGCCAGATGGGCTACACCTTC. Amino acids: CATGTGQMGYTF.

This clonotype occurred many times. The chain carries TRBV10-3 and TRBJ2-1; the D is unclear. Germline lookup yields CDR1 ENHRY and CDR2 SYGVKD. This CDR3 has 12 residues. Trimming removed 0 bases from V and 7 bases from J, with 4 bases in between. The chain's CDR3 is CAISESLNEQFF. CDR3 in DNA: TGTGCCATCAGTGAGTCGTTGAATGAGCAGTTCTTC.

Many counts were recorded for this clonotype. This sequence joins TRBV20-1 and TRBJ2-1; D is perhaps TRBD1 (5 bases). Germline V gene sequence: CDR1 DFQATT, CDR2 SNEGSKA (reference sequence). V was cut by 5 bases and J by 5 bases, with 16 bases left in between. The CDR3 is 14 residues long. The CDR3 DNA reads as TGCAGTGCTCATAGGGGCAGGGCGGACAATGAGCAGTTCTTC. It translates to CSAHRGRADNEQFF.

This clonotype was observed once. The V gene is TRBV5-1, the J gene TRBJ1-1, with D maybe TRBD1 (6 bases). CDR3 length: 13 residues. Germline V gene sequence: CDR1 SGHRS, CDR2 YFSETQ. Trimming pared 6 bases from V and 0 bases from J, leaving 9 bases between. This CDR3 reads CASTGGVNTEAFF. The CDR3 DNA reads TGCGCCAGCACGGGGGGCGTGAACACTGAAGCTTTCTTT. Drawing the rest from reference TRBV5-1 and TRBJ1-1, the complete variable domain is KAGVTQTPRYLIKTRGQQVTLSCSPISGHRSVSWYQQTPGQGLQFLFEYFSETQRNKGNFPGRFSGRQFSNSRSEMNVSTLELGDSALYLCASTGGVNTEAFFGQGTRLTVV.

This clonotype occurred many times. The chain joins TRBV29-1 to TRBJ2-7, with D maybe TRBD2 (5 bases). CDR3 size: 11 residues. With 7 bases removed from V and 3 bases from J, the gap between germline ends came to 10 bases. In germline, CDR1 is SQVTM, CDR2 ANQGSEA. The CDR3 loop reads CSGSEGYEQYF. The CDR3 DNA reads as TGCAGCGGGTCTGAGGGCTACGAGCAGTACTTC.

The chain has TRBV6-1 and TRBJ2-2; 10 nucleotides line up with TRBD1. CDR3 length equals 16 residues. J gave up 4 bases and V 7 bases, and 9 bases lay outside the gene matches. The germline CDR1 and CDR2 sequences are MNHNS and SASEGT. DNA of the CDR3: TGTGCCAGCATCAGGACAGGGGGGTTGAGCACCGGGGAGCTGTTTTTT. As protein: CASIRTGGLSTGELFF.

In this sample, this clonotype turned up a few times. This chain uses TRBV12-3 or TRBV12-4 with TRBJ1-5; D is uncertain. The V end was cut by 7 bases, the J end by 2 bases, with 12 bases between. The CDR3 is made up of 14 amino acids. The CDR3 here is CASNWVGGNQPQHF. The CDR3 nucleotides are TGTGCCAGCAACTGGGTCGGAGGCAATCAGCCCCAGCATTTT.

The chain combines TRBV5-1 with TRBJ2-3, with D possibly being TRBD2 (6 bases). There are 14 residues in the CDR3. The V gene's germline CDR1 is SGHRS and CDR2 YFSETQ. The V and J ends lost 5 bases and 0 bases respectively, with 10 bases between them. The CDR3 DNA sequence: TGCGCCAGCAGACGGGACTTTAGCACAGATACGCAGTATTTT. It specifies CASRRDFSTDTQYF.

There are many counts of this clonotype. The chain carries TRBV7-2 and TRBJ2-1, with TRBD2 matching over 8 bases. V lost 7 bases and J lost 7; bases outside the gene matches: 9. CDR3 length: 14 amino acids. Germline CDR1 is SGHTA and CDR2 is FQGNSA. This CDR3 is CASTSRTSPNEQFF. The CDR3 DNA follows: TGTGCCAGCACCTCACGGACTAGCCCAAATGAGCAGTTCTTC.

The CDR3 loop reads CASSLAPSRTGVEKLFF. CDR3 coding DNA: TGTGCCAGCAGCTTAGCCCCGAGTAGGACAGGGGTGGAAAAACTGTTTTTT. This rearrangement joins TRBV7-6 to TRBJ1-4, with 9 bases identical to TRBD1. The CDR3 has 17 residues. V lost 0 bases to trimming and J lost 8 bases; unmatched junction nucleotides: 10. Germline V CDR1 and CDR2: SGHVS, FNYEAQ.